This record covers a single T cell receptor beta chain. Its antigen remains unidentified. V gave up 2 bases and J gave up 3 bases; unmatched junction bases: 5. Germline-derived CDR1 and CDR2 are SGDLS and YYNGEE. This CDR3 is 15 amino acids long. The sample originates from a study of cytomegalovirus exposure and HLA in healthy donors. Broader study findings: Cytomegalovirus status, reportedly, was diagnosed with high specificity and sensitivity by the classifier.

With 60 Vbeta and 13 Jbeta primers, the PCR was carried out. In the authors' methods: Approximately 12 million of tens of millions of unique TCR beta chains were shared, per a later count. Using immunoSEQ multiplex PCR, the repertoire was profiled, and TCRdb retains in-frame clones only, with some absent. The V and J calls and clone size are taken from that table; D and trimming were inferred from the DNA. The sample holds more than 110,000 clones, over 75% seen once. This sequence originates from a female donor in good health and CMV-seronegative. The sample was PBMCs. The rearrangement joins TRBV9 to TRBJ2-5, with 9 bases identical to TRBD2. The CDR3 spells CASSVQTSGKETQYF. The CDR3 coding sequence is TGTGCCAGCAGCGTCCAGACTAGCGGAAAAGAGACCCAGTACTTC.